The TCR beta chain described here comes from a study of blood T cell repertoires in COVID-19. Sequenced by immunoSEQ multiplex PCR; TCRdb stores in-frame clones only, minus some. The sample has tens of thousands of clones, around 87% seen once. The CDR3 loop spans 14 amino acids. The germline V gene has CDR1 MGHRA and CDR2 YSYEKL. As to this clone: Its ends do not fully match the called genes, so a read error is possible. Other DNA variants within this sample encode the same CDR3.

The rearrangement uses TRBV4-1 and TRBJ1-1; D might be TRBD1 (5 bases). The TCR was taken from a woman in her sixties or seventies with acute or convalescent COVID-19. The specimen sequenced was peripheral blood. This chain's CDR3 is CASSSPQGNTEAFF. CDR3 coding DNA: TGCGCTAGCAGCTCCCCCCAGGGGAACACTGAAGCTTTCTTT.